Given below is one T cell receptor (beta chain) in context. This clonotype was seen ten or more times. The target of this receptor is not known. No qualities accompany the bases; no much larger clone lies one base away. Receptor amplification or capture employed multiplex PCR. TCRdb names Illumina HiSeq 4000 as the instrument used. CDR3 regions were amplified by Arm-PCR with iRepertoire HTBI primers to construct TCR beta libraries. Before sequencing, the PCR products went through gel purification. Regarding the original processing steps: Across samples, 60 to 80 TRBV and 13 to 15 TRBJ segments were identified and used for gene usage analysis of CDR3 amino acid clonotypes. Filtered high-quality paired reads were merged into contigs using COPE and FqMerger. BLAST was used to align contigs to IMGT TRBV, TRBD and TRBJ reference genes, and CDR3 was defined according to IMGT. Any clonotype with a frequency above 0.1% was classified as a highly expanded clone. Repertoire diversity was measured by Shannon entropy, and V-J evenness by the Gini coefficient. A clonotype found in more than one individual was treated as public. The public reads were reprocessed in TCRdb via fastp at Q25 and MiXCR, keeping in-frame beta chains. For every CDR3 protein sequence, its rows merge into one entry that carries the most common genes and DNA. The V and J calls come from TCRdb's annotation, not from the publication. The sample table contains fewer than 350,000 distinct CDR3 sequences; only one count was recorded for under 20% of them. The ten biggest clones cover roughly 35% of the sample.

These data originate in a study of regulatory T cells in long-lasting Graves disease (dated by TCRdb to about 2021). Context from the whole study: Antithyroid drugs had been taken for less than 3 months by newly diagnosed Graves' disease patients. A total of around 35 samples underwent TCR sequencing, from some 13 patients with persistent Graves' disease and 20 or so patients with newly diagnosed Graves' disease. This study used TCR sequencing and RNA sequencing of peripheral blood to compare persistent Graves' disease patients against newly diagnosed Graves' disease patients. The study took place in China and was registered as a clinical trial.

Read against the paper, the sample's time point label means: newly diagnosed GD, antithyroid drugs for less than 3 months. For both TCR sequencing and RNA sequencing, RNA was extracted from PBMCs using TRIzol. Graves' disease was diagnosed according to American Thyroid Association guidelines. Recruitment of patients was carried out at an endocrinology department in Xi'an, China. Each patient gave 7.5 to 10 milliliters of peripheral blood, collected in an EDTA anticoagulant tube. Ficoll Paque Plus density gradient separation was used to isolate PBMCs, and no additional T cell sorting was done. An Agilent 2100 Bioanalyzer and agarose gel were used to assess RNA quality, and a NanoDrop 2000 was used to measure RNA concentration. What the work shows at the level of the full study, not this receptor alone: Lower TCR Shannon entropy and fewer highly expanded clones were observed in persistent Graves' disease patients than in newly diagnosed patients, which suggested clonal expansion. Patients with persistent disease shared more public clonotypes (around 3,000) than newly diagnosed patients did (966). The authors acknowledged the small sample size as a limitation that may reduce accuracy. Sequencing and analysis were limited to the TCR beta chain. Peripheral blood alone was examined, since thyroid tissue, which constituted the primary lesion, could not be accessed.

The clonotype comes from a female donor with Graves disease. The sequenced sample was peripheral blood mononuclear cells (PBMCs), obtained at new diagnosis, from a patient treated with antithyroid drugs.

The base sequence is TGCGCCAGCAGCTTGGGACAGACTGTCTATGGCTACACCTTC. Its amino acids are CASSLGQTVYGYTF. This receptor chain uses TRBV5-1 and TRBJ1-2; tentative D gene TRBD1, with 5 bases matching. Taken from the germline V gene, the CDR1 and CDR2 loops are SGHRS and YFSETQ. V gives up 0 bases and J gives up 4 bases, and the segment between their germline ends measures 10 bases. The CDR3 spans 14 residues, from the cysteine through the phenylalanine. Only the CDR3 DNA stays, 42 bases, in frame from base 1.